The next 27 T cell receptor beta chains were all read from a single sample in a study of blood T cells in healthy people across ages. Together with a sample-barcoded 5' primer, a J-beta primer mix was included in a second PCR lasting about 7 to 12 cycles. TCRdb ran MiXCR on the 5' RACE reads and lists one entry per CDR3 protein. The table lists 600,000 or so distinct CDR3 sequences, 40% to 55% of them singletons, with roughly 24% in the top ten. What was sequenced was blood. The receptors originated from an elderly man in good health.

The chain combines TRBV9 with TRBJ1-1; D gene unclear. CDR1 SGDLS and CDR2 YYNGEE come from the germline V gene. The CDR3 runs 14 residues. The V gene lost 0 bases and the J gene lost 2 bases, with 8 bases spanning the gap. The CDR3 sequence is CASSVGSANTEAFF. The CDR3 bases are TGTGCCAGCAGCGTAGGATCGGCTAACACTGAAGCTTTCTTT.

This chain links TRBV15 with TRBJ2-3; possible D gene TRBD1, 6 bases. Trimming took 4 bases from V and 3 from J, leaving 17 bases between them. CDR1 and CDR2 (germline): LNHNV, YYDKDF (reference sequence). The CDR3 runs 16 residues. The CDR3 DNA reads as TGTGCCACCAGCACCCGGACAGTAAGATCAACAGATACGCAGTATTTT. Translation: CATSTRTVRSTDTQYF.

Written as DNA, the CDR3 is TGCGCCAGCAGCCAAGATCGAGGGCCCTTACAGCCCCAGCATTTT. Protein product: CASSQDRGPLQPQHF. V is TRBV4-3 and J is TRBJ1-5; D gene ambiguous. V gave up 0 bases and J gave up 7 bases, with 13 bases separating them. Per germline, CDR1 LGHNA and CDR2 YSLEER. The CDR3 contains 15 residues.

The chain links TRBV7-2 to TRBJ1-5; maybe TRBD1 (5 bases). V lost 5 bases, J lost 6 bases, and 17 bases lay in between. The CDR3 has 15 amino acids. Germline CDR1 is SGHTA and CDR2 is FQGNSA. The CDR3 protein is CASSPGGGDSQPQHF. CDR3 nucleotide sequence: TGTGCCAGCAGCCCGGGGGGGGGTGACAGTCAGCCCCAGCATTTT. Full variable domain (rest looked up from reference TRBV7-2 and TRBJ1-5): GAGVSQSPSNKVTEKGKDVELRCDPISGHTALYWYRQSLGQGLEFLIYFQGNSAPDKSGLPSDRFSAERTGGSVSTLTIQRTQQEDSAVYLCASSPGGGDSQPQHFGDGTRLSIL.

The rearrangement uses TRBV30 and TRBJ2-1, with 14 positions matching TRBD2. Trimming cost V 3 bases and J 6 bases; bases outside gene matches: 7. Germline V CDR1 and CDR2: GTSNPN, SVGIG (reference sequence). The CDR3 totals 16 residues. Here the CDR3 reads CAWSLGGTSGSNEQFF. In DNA form, the CDR3 reads TGTGCCTGGAGCCTGGGGGGGACTAGCGGGAGCAATGAGCAGTTCTTC.

This chain connects TRBV18 to TRBJ2-6; unclear D gene. The V and J ends lost 4 bases and 1 base respectively, with 5 bases between them. The length of the CDR3 is 14 residues. The germline gives CDR1 KGHSH, CDR2 LQKENI. The CDR3 protein is CASSRVSGANVLTF. CDR3 DNA sequence: TGTGCCAGCTCACGGGTGTCTGGGGCCAACGTCCTGACTTTC.

This clonotype has at least ten counts. The chain employs TRBV6-6 and TRBJ1-2; D not resolved. Looked up from germline, CDR1 is MNHNY and CDR2 is SVGAGI (reference sequence). Trimming took 5 bases from V and 4 from J, leaving 11 bases between them. There are 13 residues in the CDR3. The CDR3 bases are TGTGCCAGCAGTCCGGCGCGGGGCTATGGCTACACCTTC. This encodes CASSPARGYGYTF.

About this clonotype: One end of the junction varies from germline; a read error may be responsible. The chain employs TRBV20-1 and TRBJ1-2, with a possible D match to TRBD1 (6 bases). Germline V gives CDR1 DFQATT, CDR2 SNEGSKA (reference sequence). The CDR3 consists of 15 residues. Here the CDR3 reads CSARGTVNFNYSYTF. CDR3 DNA sequence: TGCAGTGCTAGAGGGACAGTGAACTTCAACTATAGCTACACCTTC.

A remark on this clonotype: A read error is possible here, since a much larger clone lies one base away. The chain employs TRBV7-9 and TRBJ2-1; weak D call: TRBD2 (5 bases). Germline-derived CDR1 and CDR2 are SEHNR and FQNEAQ (reference sequence). The CDR3 has 15 amino acids. With 1 base removed from V and 7 bases from J, the gap between germline ends came to 14 bases. As DNA, the CDR3 is TGTGCCAGCAGCTTAGTGGACTCCCAAACTAATGAGCAGTTCTTC. This translates into CASSLVDSQTNEQFF.

V and J are TRBV20-1 and TRBJ2-4; D is ambiguous. The J call is uncertain, as TRBJ2-7 better fits the DNA end. Germline CDR1 reads DFQATT; CDR2 reads SNEGSKA (reference sequence). The CDR3 runs to 15 residues. The CDR3 DNA reads TGCAGTGCTAGCGACTTCGGACCGAAAGTCTACGAGCAGTACTTC. Translation: CSASDFGPKVYEQYF.

CDR3: CASSFARDSHSYTF. As DNA, the CDR3 is TGTGCCAGCAGCTTCGCCCGGGACAGCCATTCCTACACCTTC. This chain links TRBV7-9 with TRBJ1-2; 7 nucleotides align to TRBD1. This CDR3 is built from 14 residues. V lost 3 bases and J lost 10; bases outside the gene matches: 11. Germline-derived CDR1 and CDR2 are SEHNR and FQNEAQ (reference sequence).

J is TRBJ1-2 and V is TRBV4-1; 7 nucleotides agree with TRBD1. Germline CDR1 is MGHRA and CDR2 is YSYEKL. V was pared by 0 bases and J by 7 bases, with 8 bases of the junction left unmatched. The CDR3 runs 15 residues. CDR3 in amino acids: CASSQEGQWSRGYTF. The DNA of the CDR3 is TGCGCCAGCAGCCAAGAGGGACAGTGGTCCCGTGGCTACACCTTC.

The V and J genes are TRBV6-2 or TRBV6-3 and TRBJ2-7; 9 bases align to TRBD2. With 6 bases clipped from V and 1 base from J, the junction kept 10 bases outside the gene matches. The CDR3 is made up of 16 amino acids. CDR1 MNHEY and CDR2 SVGEGT come from the germline V gene. The CDR3 reads CASSQWSSGKSYEQYF. The CDR3 nucleotides are TGTGCCAGCAGCCAGTGGTCTAGCGGGAAATCCTACGAGCAGTACTTC.

The rearrangement joins TRBV6-2 or TRBV6-3 to TRBJ1-2; D gene uncertain. The germline V gene encodes CDR1 MNHEY and CDR2 SVGEGT. This CDR3 is 15 amino acids long. Trimming cost V 2 bases and J 4 bases, with 14 bases left between them. The CDR3, as DNA: TGTGCCAGCAGTTACGACACGACAACCAGCTATGGCTACACCTTC. Translated: CASSYDTTTSYGYTF.

This clonotype appeared once. The chain carries TRBV5-1 and TRBJ2-5, with D perhaps TRBD2 (6 bases). Trimming pared 3 bases from V and 4 bases from J, leaving 10 bases between. This CDR3 has 13 amino acids. The V gene's germline CDR1 is SGHRS and CDR2 YFSETQ. The CDR3 coding sequence is TGCGCCAGCAGCTACGGACTAACAGAGACCCAGTACTTC. It yields the protein CASSYGLTETQYF.

This clonotype was detected ten times or more. V usage is TRBV6-6 and J usage is TRBJ1-5, with 7 nucleotides matching TRBD1. Germline loops: CDR1 MNHNY, CDR2 SVGAGI (reference sequence). Trimming took 2 bases from V and 4 from J; bases not matched to a gene: 8. CDR3 length equals 16 residues. CDR3 sequence (DNA): TGTGCCAGCAGTTACCCCAAGACAGGGATTAATCAGCCCCAGCATTTT. Translated: CASSYPKTGINQPQHF.

Only a few counts were recorded for this clonotype. The chain has TRBV4-1 and TRBJ2-1; 11 nucleotides agree with TRBD2. V shed 1 base, J shed 8 bases, and the junction held 10 bases outside the gene matches. CDR3 size: 17 residues. Germline lookup yields CDR1 MGHRA and CDR2 YSYEKL. The CDR3 DNA reads TGCGCCAGCAGCCAAGTCGGCGGTAGCGGGAGGGCCGATGAGCAGTTCTTC. It encodes CASSQVGGSGRADEQFF.

This clonotype was detected ten times or more. V is TRBV12-3 or TRBV12-4 and J is TRBJ2-1; 11 positions agree with TRBD2. The CDR3 contains 18 residues. V gave up 3 bases and J gave up 8 bases; unmatched junction bases: 15. The CDR3 is CASSFSGRTSGSMYEQFF. The CDR3 DNA is TGTGCCAGCAGTTTCAGCGGTCGAACTAGCGGGAGTATGTATGAGCAGTTCTTC.

The chain uses TRBV28 and TRBJ2-1; D is undetermined. Per germline, CDR1 MDHEN and CDR2 SYDVKM. V lost 3 bases and J 8 bases, leaving 11 bases between the germline ends. The CDR3 loop spans 13 amino acids. The CDR3 nucleotides read TGTGCCAGCAGTTTGGCCCGATGGGATGAGCAGTTCTTC. Its translation is CASSLARWDEQFF.

The chain is built from TRBV7-3 and TRBJ1-1; no firm D call. The CDR3 covers 14 residues. The V gene's germline CDR1 is SGHTA and CDR2 FQGTGA. V was clipped by 2 bases and J by 3 bases, with 10 bases between them. The CDR3 loop is CASSLHGRDTEAFF. The DNA of the CDR3 is TGTGCCAGCAGCTTACACGGCAGAGACACTGAAGCTTTCTTT.

This chain uses TRBV7-2 with TRBJ2-1, with 7 bases matching TRBD2. The CDR3 sequence is 15 residues long. CDR1 SGHTA and CDR2 FQGNSA come from the germline V gene. With V trimmed by 5 bases and J by 9 bases, 13 bases remained unmatched. The DNA of the CDR3 is TGTGCCAGCAGCCCAGCGGGGAGATCCTTGGGTGAGCAGTTCTTC. Its translation is CASSPAGRSLGEQFF. Full variable domain (outside the CDR3, taken from reference TRBV7-2 and TRBJ2-1): GAGVSQSPSNKVTEKGKDVELRCDPISGHTALYWYRQSLGQGLEFLIYFQGNSAPDKSGLPSDRFSAERTGGSVSTLTIQRTQQEDSAVYLCASSPAGRSLGEQFFGPGTRLTVL.

In this sample, this clonotype turned up a few times. This chain uses TRBV20-1 with TRBJ2-7, with 9 nucleotides matching TRBD2. V was clipped by 0 bases and J by 3 bases; unmatched bases: 6. The germline CDR1 and CDR2 sequences are DFQATT and SNEGSKA (reference sequence). There are 15 residues in the CDR3. The CDR3 bases are TGCAGTGCTAGAGATAAGCGAGCGGGAGGCTACGAGCAGTACTTC. Amino acid sequence: CSARDKRAGGYEQYF.

There are many counts of this clonotype. V usage is TRBV7-2 and J usage is TRBJ2-1, with D maybe TRBD2 (5 bases). The V and J ends lost 3 bases and 6 bases respectively, with 15 bases between them. The CDR3 has 15 residues. Looked up from germline, CDR1 is SGHTA and CDR2 is FQGNSA. CDR3 sequence: CASSFFGLSVNEQFF. The DNA of the CDR3 is TGTGCCAGCAGCTTCTTCGGACTTTCGGTCAATGAGCAGTTCTTC.

This clonotype is termed large. The chain has TRBV7-9 and TRBJ2-7; the match to TRBD2 covers 7 bases. The CDR3 is made up of 16 amino acids. J was trimmed by 2 bases and V by 3 bases; bases with no gene match: 10. Germline CDR1 SEHNR, CDR2 FQNEAQ (reference sequence). The DNA for the CDR3 is TGTGCCAGCAGCTTTGAGTACGGCGGGAGCCCCTACGAGCAGTACTTC. Translating it yields CASSFEYGGSPYEQYF.

The chain joins TRBV7-2 to TRBJ2-1; no reliable D call. Germline V lookup: CDR1 SGHTA, CDR2 FQGNSA. The CDR3 is 16 amino acids. V was clipped by 0 bases and J by 0 bases, with 9 bases between them. CDR3 nucleotides: TGTGCCAGCAGCTTAGCTTTTGGCGTCTCCTACAATGAGCAGTTCTTC. As protein: CASSLAFGVSYNEQFF.

This clonotype showed up just a few times. The junction departs from germline at one end; a sequencing error may be responsible. The J gene is TRBJ2-5, the V gene TRBV3-1; 7 bases map to TRBD2. The CDR3 extends over 14 amino acids. Germline-derived CDR1 and CDR2 are LGHDT and YNNKEL (reference sequence). DNA for the CDR3: TGTGCCAGCAGCCGGCGGGACTACCAGGAGACCCAGTACTTC. It specifies CASSRRDYQETQYF.

The chain uses TRBV29-1 and TRBJ2-7, with 13 bases lining up with TRBD2. The germline CDR1 and CDR2 sequences are SQVTM and ANQGSEA. This CDR3 contains 12 residues. The V and J ends lost 7 bases and 6 bases, in that order; junction bases with no gene match: 3. The CDR3 spells CSAGLAGVEQYF. CDR3 DNA: TGCAGCGCCGGACTAGCGGGAGTCGAGCAGTACTTC.